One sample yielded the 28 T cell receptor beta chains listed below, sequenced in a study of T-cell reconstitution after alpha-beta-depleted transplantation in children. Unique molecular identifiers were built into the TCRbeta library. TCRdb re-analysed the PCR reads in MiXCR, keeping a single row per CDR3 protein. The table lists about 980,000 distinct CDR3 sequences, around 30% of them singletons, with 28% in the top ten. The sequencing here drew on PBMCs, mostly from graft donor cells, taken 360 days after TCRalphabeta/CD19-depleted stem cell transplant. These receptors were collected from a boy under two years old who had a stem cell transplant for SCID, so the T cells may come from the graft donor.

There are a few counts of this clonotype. CDR3 sequence (DNA): TGCAGTGCTAGCCCCGGACAGTTCAATCAGCCCCAGCATTTT. As protein: CSASPGQFNQPQHF. The chain recombines TRBV20-1 with TRBJ1-5, with TRBD1 as a possible D gene (6 bases). The CDR3 spans 14 residues. Deletions cut 3 bases from V and 3 bases from J, with 12 bases between. Germline V gene sequence: CDR1 DFQATT, CDR2 SNEGSKA (reference sequence).

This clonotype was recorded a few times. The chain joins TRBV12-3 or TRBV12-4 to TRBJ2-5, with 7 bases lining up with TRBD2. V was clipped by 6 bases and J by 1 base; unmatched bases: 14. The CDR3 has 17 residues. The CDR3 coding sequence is TGTGCCAGCAGCGCAACCCCGCGGCGGGGGAGCCAAGAGACCCAGTACTTC. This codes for CASSATPRRGSQETQYF.

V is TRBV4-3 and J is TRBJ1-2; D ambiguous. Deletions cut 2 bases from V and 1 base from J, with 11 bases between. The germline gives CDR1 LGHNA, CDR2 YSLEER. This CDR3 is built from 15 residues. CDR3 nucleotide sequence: TGCGCCAGCAGCCAATTCACGTCGTTTAACTATGGCTACACCTTC. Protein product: CASSQFTSFNYGYTF.

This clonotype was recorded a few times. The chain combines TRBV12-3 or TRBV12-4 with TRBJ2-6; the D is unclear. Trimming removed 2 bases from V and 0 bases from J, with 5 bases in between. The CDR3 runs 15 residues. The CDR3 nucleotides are TGTGCCAGCAGTTTATGGGACTCTGGGGCCAACGTCCTGACTTTC. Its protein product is CASSLWDSGANVLTF.

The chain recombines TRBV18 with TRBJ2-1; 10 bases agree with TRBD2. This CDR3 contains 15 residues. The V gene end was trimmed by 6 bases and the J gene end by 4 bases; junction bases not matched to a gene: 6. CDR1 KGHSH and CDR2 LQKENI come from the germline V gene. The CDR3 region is CASSRPLAGYNEQFF. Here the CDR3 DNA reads TGTGCCAGCTCTCGACCACTAGCGGGGTACAATGAGCAGTTCTTC. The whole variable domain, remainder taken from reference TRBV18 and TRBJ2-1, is NAGVMQNPRHLVRRRGQEARLRCSPMKGHSHVYWYRQLPEEGLKFMVYLQKENIIDESGMPKERFSAEFPKEGPSILRIQQVVRGDSAAYFCASSRPLAGYNEQFFGPGTRLTVL.

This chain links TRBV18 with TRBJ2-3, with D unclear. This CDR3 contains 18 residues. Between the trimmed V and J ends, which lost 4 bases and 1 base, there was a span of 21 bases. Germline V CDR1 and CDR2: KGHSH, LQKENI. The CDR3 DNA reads TGTGCCAGCTCACTGAACCGACTCACCCAACGGGGCACAGATACGCAGTATTTT. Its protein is CASSLNRLTQRGTDTQYF.

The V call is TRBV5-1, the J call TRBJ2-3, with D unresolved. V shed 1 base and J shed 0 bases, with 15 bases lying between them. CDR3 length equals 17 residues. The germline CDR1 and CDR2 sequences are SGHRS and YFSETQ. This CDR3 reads CASSLTTLGRSTDTQYF. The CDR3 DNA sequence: TGCGCCAGCAGCTTGACGACTCTCGGCCGCAGCACAGATACGCAGTATTTT.

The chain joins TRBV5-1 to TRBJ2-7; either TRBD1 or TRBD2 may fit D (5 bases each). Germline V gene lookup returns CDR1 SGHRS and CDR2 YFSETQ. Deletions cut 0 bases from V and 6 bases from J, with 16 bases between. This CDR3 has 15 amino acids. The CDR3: CASSLEGTEGFEQYF. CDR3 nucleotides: TGCGCCAGCAGCTTGGAAGGGACCGAAGGGTTCGAGCAGTACTTC.

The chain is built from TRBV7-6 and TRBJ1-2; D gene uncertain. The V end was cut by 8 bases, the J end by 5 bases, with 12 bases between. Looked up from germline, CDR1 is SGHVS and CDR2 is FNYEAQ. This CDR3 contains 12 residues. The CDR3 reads CASGPGVYGYTF. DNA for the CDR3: TGTGCCAGCGGACCGGGAGTGTATGGCTACACCTTC. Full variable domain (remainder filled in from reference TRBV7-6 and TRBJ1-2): GAGVSQSPRYKVTKRGQDVALRCDPISGHVSLYWYRQALGQGPEFLTYFNYEAQQDKSGLPNDRFSAERPEGSISTLTIQRTEQRDSAMYRCASGPGVYGYTFGSGTRLTVV.

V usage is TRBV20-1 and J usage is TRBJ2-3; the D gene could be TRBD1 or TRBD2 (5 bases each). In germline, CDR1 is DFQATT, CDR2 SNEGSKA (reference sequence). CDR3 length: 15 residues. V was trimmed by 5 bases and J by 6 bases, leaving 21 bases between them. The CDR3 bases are TGCAGTGCTGTCCAGGAGAGGGGCCCCAAGGATACGCAGTATTTT. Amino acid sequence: CSAVQERGPKDTQYF.

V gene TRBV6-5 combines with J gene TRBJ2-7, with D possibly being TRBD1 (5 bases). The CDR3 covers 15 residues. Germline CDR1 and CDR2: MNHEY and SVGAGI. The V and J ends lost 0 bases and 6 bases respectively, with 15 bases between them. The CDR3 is CASSYSGASLTEQYF. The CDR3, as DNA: TGTGCCAGCAGTTACTCAGGGGCATCCCTGACCGAGCAGTACTTC.

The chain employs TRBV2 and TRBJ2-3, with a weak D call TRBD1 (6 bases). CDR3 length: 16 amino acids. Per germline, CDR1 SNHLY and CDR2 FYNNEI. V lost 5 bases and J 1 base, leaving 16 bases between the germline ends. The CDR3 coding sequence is TGTGCCAGCAGTACTGTTCCGACAGGAGGCACAGATACGCAGTATTTT. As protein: CASSTVPTGGTDTQYF.

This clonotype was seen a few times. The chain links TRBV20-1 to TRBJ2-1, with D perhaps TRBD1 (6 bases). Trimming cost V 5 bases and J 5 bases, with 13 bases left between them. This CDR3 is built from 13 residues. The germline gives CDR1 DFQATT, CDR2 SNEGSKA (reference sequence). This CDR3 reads CSAAGTQNNEQFF. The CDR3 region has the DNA TGCAGTGCTGCCGGGACACAAAACAATGAGCAGTTCTTC.

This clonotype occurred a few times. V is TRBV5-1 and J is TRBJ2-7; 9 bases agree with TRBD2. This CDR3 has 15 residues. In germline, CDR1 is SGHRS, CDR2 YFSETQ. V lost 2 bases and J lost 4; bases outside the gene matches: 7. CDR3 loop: CASSLGGGAVYEQYF. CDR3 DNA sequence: TGCGCCAGCAGCTTAGGCGGGGGGGCTGTTTACGAGCAGTACTTC. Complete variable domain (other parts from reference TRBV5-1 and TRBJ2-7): KAGVTQTPRYLIKTRGQQVTLSCSPISGHRSVSWYQQTPGQGLQFLFEYFSETQRNKGNFPGRFSGRQFSNSRSEMNVSTLELGDSALYLCASSLGGGAVYEQYFGPGTRLTVT.

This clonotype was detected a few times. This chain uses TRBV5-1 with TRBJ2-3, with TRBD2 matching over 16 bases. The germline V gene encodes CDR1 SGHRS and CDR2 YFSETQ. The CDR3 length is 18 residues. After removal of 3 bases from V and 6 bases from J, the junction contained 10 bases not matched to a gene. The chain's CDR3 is CASSSGLAGGRSSDTQYF. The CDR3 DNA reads TGCGCCAGCAGCTCGGGACTAGCGGGGGGGAGATCTTCCGATACGCAGTATTTT.

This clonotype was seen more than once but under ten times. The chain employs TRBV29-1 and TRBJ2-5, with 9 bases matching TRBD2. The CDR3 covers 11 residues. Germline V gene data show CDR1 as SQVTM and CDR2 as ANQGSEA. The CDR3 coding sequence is TGCAGTGGGGGACTAGCTGAGACCCAGTACTTC. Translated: CSGGLAETQYF.

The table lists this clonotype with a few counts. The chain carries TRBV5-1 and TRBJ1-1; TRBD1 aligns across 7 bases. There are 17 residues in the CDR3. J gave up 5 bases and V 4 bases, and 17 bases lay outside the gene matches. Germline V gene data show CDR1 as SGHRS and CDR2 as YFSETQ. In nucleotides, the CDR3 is TGCGCCAGCAGCATTGACGGGACAGAGTGGTTGAGGACTGAAGCTTTCTTT. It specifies CASSIDGTEWLRTEAFF.

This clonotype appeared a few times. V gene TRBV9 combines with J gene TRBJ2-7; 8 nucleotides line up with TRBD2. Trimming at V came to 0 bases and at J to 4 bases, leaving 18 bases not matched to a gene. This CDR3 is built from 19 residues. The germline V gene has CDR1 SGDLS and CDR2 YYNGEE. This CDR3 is CASSVGRGGRLSSNYEQYF. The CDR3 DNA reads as TGTGCCAGCAGCGTAGGGCGCGGGGGGCGCCTATCCTCGAATTACGAGCAGTACTTC.

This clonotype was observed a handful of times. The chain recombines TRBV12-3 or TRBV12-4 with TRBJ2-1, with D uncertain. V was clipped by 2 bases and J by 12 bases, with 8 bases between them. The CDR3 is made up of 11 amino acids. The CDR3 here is CASSLRAGQFF. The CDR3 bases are TGTGCCAGCAGTTTAAGGGCAGGGCAGTTCTTC.

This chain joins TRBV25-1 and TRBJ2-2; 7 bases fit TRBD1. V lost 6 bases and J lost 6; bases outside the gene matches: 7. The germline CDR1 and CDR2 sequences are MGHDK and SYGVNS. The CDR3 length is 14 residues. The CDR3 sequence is CASSEDRIAGELFF. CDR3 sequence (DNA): TGTGCCAGCAGCGAGGACAGGATTGCCGGGGAGCTGTTTTTT.

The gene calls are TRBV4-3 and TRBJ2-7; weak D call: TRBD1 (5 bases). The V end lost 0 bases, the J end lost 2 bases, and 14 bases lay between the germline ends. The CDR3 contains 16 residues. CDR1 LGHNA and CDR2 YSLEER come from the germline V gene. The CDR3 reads CASSQDLTVTPYEQYF. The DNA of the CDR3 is TGCGCCAGCAGCCAAGATCTGACAGTCACCCCCTACGAGCAGTACTTC.

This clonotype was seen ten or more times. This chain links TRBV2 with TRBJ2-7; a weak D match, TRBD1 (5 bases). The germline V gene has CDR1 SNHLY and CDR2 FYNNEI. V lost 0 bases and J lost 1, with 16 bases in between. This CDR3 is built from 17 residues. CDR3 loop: CASSEAKTTVNSYEQYF. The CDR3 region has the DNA TGTGCCAGCAGTGAAGCCAAGACGACAGTGAATTCCTACGAGCAGTACTTC.

CDR3 nucleotide sequence: TGTGCCAGCAGTTACTTGGACAGGGGGCTCTTCTATCGCACAGATACGCAGTATTTT. It encodes CASSYLDRGLFYRTDTQYF. The chain is built from TRBV6-7 and TRBJ2-3, with TRBD1 matching over 11 bases. TRBV6-7 is classed as an ORF, of uncertain function. The CDR3 spans 19 residues. The V segment lost 1 base and the J segment 1 base; nucleotides outside the gene matches: 10.

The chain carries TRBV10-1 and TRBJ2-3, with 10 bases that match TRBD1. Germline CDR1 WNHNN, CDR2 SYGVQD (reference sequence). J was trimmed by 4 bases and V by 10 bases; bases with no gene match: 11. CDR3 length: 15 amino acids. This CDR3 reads CANLPGQGTPDTQYF. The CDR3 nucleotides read TGCGCCAACCTACCGGGACAGGGGACCCCAGATACGCAGTATTTT.

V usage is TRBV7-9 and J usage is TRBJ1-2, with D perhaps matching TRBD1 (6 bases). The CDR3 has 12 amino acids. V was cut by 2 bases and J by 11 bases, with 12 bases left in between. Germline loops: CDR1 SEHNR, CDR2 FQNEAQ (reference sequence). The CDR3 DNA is TGTGCCAGCAGCTTACGGGACATCCTTTACACCTTC. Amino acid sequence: CASSLRDILYTF.

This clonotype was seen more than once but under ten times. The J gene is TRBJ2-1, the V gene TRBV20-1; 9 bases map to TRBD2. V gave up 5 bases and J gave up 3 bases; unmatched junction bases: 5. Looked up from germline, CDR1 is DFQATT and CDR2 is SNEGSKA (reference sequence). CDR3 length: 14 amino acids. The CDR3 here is CSAPSGTFYNEQFF. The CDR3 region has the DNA TGCAGTGCTCCTAGCGGGACCTTCTACAATGAGCAGTTCTTC.

CDR3 coding DNA: TGTGCCAGCAGCTTATCGGGACAGGGGCTCTACGAGCAGTACTTC. Protein: CASSLSGQGLYEQYF. The V call is TRBV7-9, the J call TRBJ2-7; 10 bases agree with TRBD1. Trimming took 2 bases from V and 3 from J; bases not matched to a gene: 4. Germline V gene sequence: CDR1 SEHNR, CDR2 FQNEAQ (reference sequence). The CDR3 extends over 15 amino acids.

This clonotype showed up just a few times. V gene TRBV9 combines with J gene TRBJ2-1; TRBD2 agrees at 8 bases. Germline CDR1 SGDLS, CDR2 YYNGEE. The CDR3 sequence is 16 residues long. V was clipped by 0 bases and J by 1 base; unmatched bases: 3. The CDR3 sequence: CASSVGLAGSYNEQFF. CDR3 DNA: TGTGCCAGCAGCGTAGGCCTAGCGGGTTCCTACAATGAGCAGTTCTTC.